This TCR beta chain was obtained from a study of T-cell memory formation after mild COVID-19. TCRdb fed the 5' RACE reads into MiXCR, producing one record per CDR3 protein. Of 350,000 to 500,000 distinct CDR3 sequences listed, roughly 18% are singletons. The V and J ends lost 5 bases and 6 bases, in that order; junction bases with no gene match: 9. The V gene's germline CDR1 is SGHTA and CDR2 FQGNSA. CDR3 length: 15 amino acids. This rearrangement joins TRBV7-2 to TRBJ1-5; TRBD1 matches at 8 bases. The sequenced material came from PBMCs or a T cell subset sorted from them (not recorded which). This clonotype was obtained from a man aged 18 to 29 who had mild COVID-19 (a few samples of this study predate the infection). Cell type and time point are not known. The CDR3 loop reads CASSPDRERSQPQHF. The DNA for the CDR3 is TGTGCCAGCAGCCCGGACAGGGAGCGGAGTCAGCCCCAGCATTTT.